Shown below are 2 T cell receptor beta chains from a single sample sequenced in a study of technical replicates of blood from a few donors. Measured with immunoSEQ multiplex PCR; TCRdb has only the in-frame clones, and not every one. The data show about 66,000 clones, more than 85% seen once. Sequenced: PBMCs. Receptors were obtained from a human donor in good health. Some clones in this sample may be carry-over from other donors' samples.

This chain connects TRBV7-2 to TRBJ1-2; maybe TRBD1 (6 bases). Germline loops: CDR1 SGHTA, CDR2 FQGNSA. V was pared by 2 bases and J by 2 bases, with 12 bases between. This CDR3 is 15 amino acids long. The CDR3 DNA reads as TGTGCCAGCAGCTTATACAGGGTCGGCAACTATGGCTACACCTTC. This translates into CASSLYRVGNYGYTF. The whole variable domain, remainder taken from reference TRBV7-2 and TRBJ1-2, is GAGVSQSPSNKVTEKGKDVELRCDPISGHTALYWYRQSLGQGLEFLIYFQGNSAPDKSGLPSDRFSAERTGGSVSTLTIQRTQQEDSAVYLCASSLYRVGNYGYTFGSGTRLTVV.

With respect to this clone: The same CDR3 can be traced to other DNA sequences in this sample. The CDR3 loop reads CASSLQTSTDTQYF. The CDR3 nucleotides are TGCGCCAGCAGCTTACAAACCAGCACAGATACGCAGTATTTT. This chain joins TRBV5-1 and TRBJ2-3; D ambiguous. Germline V gives CDR1 SGHRS, CDR2 YFSETQ. There are 14 residues in the CDR3. V was pared by 2 bases and J by 0 bases, with 7 bases between. Combining the CDR3 with reference TRBV5-1 and TRBJ2-3 gives the whole variable domain KAGVTQTPRYLIKTRGQQVTLSCSPISGHRSVSWYQQTPGQGLQFLFEYFSETQRNKGNFPGRFSGRQFSNSRSEMNVSTLELGDSALYLCASSLQTSTDTQYFGPGTRLTVL.